This TCR beta chain was identified during a study of blood T cell repertoires in COVID-19. Overall study: The samples span acute and convalescent COVID-19 from the United States, Italy and Spain. The analysed material was cDNA or gDNA that came from T cells, B-cell-depleted T cells, or PBMCs.

Trimming took 11 bases from V and 1 from J, leaving 14 bases between them. Germline loops: CDR1 MDHEN, CDR2 SYDVKM. The CDR3 consists of 13 residues. As originally analysed: Amplified reference gene primers provided the basis for estimating nucleated cell counts. Here immunoSEQ multiplex PCR was the method, and the copy in TCRdb shows in-frame clones only, minus some. That table supplies the V and J calls and clone size; D and trimming were determined from the DNA. The profile covers roughly 330,000 clones, with 70% to 90% appearing a single time and 3.5% to 4% taken by the ten largest. Specimen: peripheral blood. This sequence was found in a woman aged 45 to 65 with active or convalescent COVID-19. V is TRBV28 and J is TRBJ1-1, with D perhaps TRBD1 (5 bases). The CDR3 bases are TGTGCCGGATCATCAGGGCCGAACACTGAAGCTTTCTTT. Translated: CAGSSGPNTEAFF.